The 8 T cell receptor beta chains presented below share a single source sample, sequenced in a study of response to subunit inactivated influenza vaccine. TCRdb redid the calling of the RT-PCR reads with MiXCR, one entry per CDR3 protein. The sample consists of a few hundred thousand distinct CDR3 sequences, 14% of them appearing once. The source was PBMCs from blood, collected less than 13 days after vaccination. These receptors were obtained from a man aged 50 to 60 who received an inactivated influenza vaccine.

In its sample, this clonotype was seen a few times. The V gene is TRBV20-1, the J gene TRBJ2-1; 8 bases agree with TRBD2. This CDR3 spans 17 amino acids. CDR1 is DFQATT, CDR2 SNEGSKA, per germline (reference sequence). J gave up 0 bases and V 3 bases, and 10 bases lay outside the gene matches. For the CDR3, the DNA is TGCAGTGCTAGTCTCCGAGCGGGAGAGCTCTCCTACAATGAGCAGTTCTTC. Its translation is CSASLRAGELSYNEQFF.

This clonotype was counted a few times. This chain links TRBV7-8 with TRBJ2-2; D unclear. CDR1 is SGHVS and CDR2 is FQNEAQ in the germline V gene. The CDR3 has 13 residues. Deletions cut 2 bases from V and 7 bases from J, with 8 bases between. The CDR3 DNA reads as TGTGCCAGCAGCTTAATTCTAGTCGGGGAGCTGTTTTTT. Residues: CASSLILVGELFF.

In this sample, this clonotype turned up a few times. The DNA for the CDR3 is TGTGCCAGCAGTACCCGGACAGGGTCTGGGGCCAACGTCCTGACTTTC. Amino acid sequence: CASSTRTGSGANVLTF. The rearrangement links TRBV12-3 or TRBV12-4 to TRBJ2-6, with TRBD1 matching 8 bases. This CDR3 has 16 residues. V gave up 5 bases and J gave up 1 base; unmatched junction bases: 4.

Here the CDR3 reads CAIMGDSGNTIYF. In DNA, the CDR3 is TGTGCCATCATGGGAGACTCTGGAAACACCATATATTTT. The V gene is TRBV10-3, the J gene TRBJ1-3; D is unclear. The CDR3 loop spans 13 amino acids. The germline gives CDR1 ENHRY, CDR2 SYGVKD. Trimming left V 7 bases short and J 0 bases short, with 7 bases between.

This clonotype was recorded at least ten times. This is likely a read error, given that the CDR3 carries no conserved phenylalanine or tryptophan at its end. The rearrangement uses TRBV15 and TRBJ1-1; tentative D call: TRBD1 (5 bases). Per germline, CDR1 LNHNV and CDR2 YYDKDF (reference sequence). CDR3 length equals 12 residues. Trimming took 0 bases from V and 11 from J, leaving 10 bases between them. The CDR3 DNA sequence: TGTGCCACCAGCAGAGACGGGGACGGGGCTTTCCTT. Its protein product is CATSRDGDGAFL.

The chain is built from TRBV4-2 and TRBJ2-2; D might be TRBD1 (6 bases). CDR1 is LGHNA and CDR2 is YNFKEQ in the germline V gene. There are 17 residues in the CDR3. V was cut by 3 bases and J by 5 bases, with 19 bases left in between. The CDR3 DNA sequence: TGTGCCAGCAGCCATCTCAGAGGCACAGGGATAACCGGGGAGCTGTTTTTT. The encoded protein is CASSHLRGTGITGELFF.

The rearrangement links TRBV5-5 to TRBJ2-5, with D tentatively TRBD1 or TRBD2 (5 bases each). The CDR3 totals 15 residues. V was clipped by 2 bases and J by 5 bases, with 16 bases between them. Germline loops: CDR1 SGHKS, CDR2 YYEKEE (reference sequence). Here the CDR3 reads CASSFLEGKVETQYF. The CDR3 DNA follows: TGTGCCAGCAGCTTTCTAGAGGGGAAGGTGGAGACCCAGTACTTC.

The sample holds many counts of this clonotype. V and J are TRBV12-3 or TRBV12-4 and TRBJ2-1, with 14 bases identical to TRBD2. The CDR3 is 16 amino acids. The J segment lost 8 bases and the V segment lost 6 bases, leaving 9 bases of the junction unmatched. CDR3 protein: CASRRLAGGSLDEQFF. CDR3 nucleotide sequence: TGTGCCAGCAGGCGACTAGCGGGGGGGAGTCTAGATGAGCAGTTCTTC.